Each of the 27 T cell receptor beta chains below was sequenced from the same sample in a study of early stage breast cancer tumors. The protocol was immunoSEQ multiplex PCR, while the TCRdb copy is restricted to in-frame clones and leaves out a portion. This sample carries tens of thousands of clones, roughly 80% of them seen once, and the ten largest clones take about 3.6%. Sequenced sample: blood. These receptors came from a person between 60 and 70 years old with breast cancer.

The chain has TRBV29-1 and TRBJ2-7, with 7 bases fitting TRBD2. This CDR3 comprises 14 residues. Germline V gives CDR1 SQVTM, CDR2 ANQGSEA. V was pared by 6 bases and J by 2 bases, with 10 bases of the junction left unmatched. CDR3 sequence (DNA): TGCAGCGTGGGGGAGGGCCTTGGGACCTACGAGCAGTACTTC. It is translated as CSVGEGLGTYEQYF.

Regarding this clone: Within the sample, other DNA sequences also encode this same CDR3. V and J are TRBV7-2 and TRBJ1-1; TRBD1 is a possible D gene (5 bases). Germline V gene data show CDR1 as SGHTA and CDR2 as FQGNSA. The CDR3 sequence is 13 residues long. V was shortened by 1 base and J by 4 bases, with 7 bases between the two germline ends. The CDR3 region is CASSLGGFTEAFF. CDR3 bases: TGTGCCAGCAGCTTAGGGGGCTTCACTGAAGCTTTCTTT.

The V call is TRBV28, the J call TRBJ2-1; TRBD2 agrees at 7 bases. The ends lost 2 bases at V and 13 bases at J; junction bases unmatched: 14. This CDR3 comprises 15 residues. Germline-derived CDR1 and CDR2 are MDHEN and SYDVKM. The CDR3 coding sequence is TGTGCCAGCAGTTTAAAACTATCGGCTAGCGGATCTCAGTTCTTC. Translated, it gives CASSLKLSASGSQFF.

This chain connects TRBV5-5 to TRBJ2-7; D is perhaps TRBD1 (5 bases). CDR3 size: 13 residues. Germline V CDR1 and CDR2: SGHKS, YYEKEE (reference sequence). V was trimmed by 4 bases and J by 6 bases, leaving 14 bases between them. The CDR3 coding sequence is TGTGCCAGCAGCCCCGTAGGGGTGCGCGAGCAGTACTTC. It yields the protein CASSPVGVREQYF. Together with reference TRBV5-5 and TRBJ2-7, the CDR3 gives the full variable domain: DAGVTQSPTHLIKTRGQQVTLRCSPISGHKSVSWYQQVLGQGPQFIFQYYEKEERGRGNFPDRFSARQFPNYSSELNVNALLLGDSALYLCASSPVGVREQYFGPGTRLTVT.

The chain joins TRBV7-2 to TRBJ2-1; the match to TRBD2 covers 11 bases. Germline trimming cut 4 bases from V and 3 bases from J; bases unmatched to any gene: 5. The CDR3 is 16 residues long. CDR1 is SGHTA and CDR2 is FQGNSA in the germline V gene. CDR3 residues: CASSSLAGGYYNEQFF. In DNA form, the CDR3 reads TGTGCCAGCAGCTCCCTAGCGGGGGGCTACTACAATGAGCAGTTCTTC.

The V gene is TRBV19, the J gene TRBJ1-5, with D possibly matching TRBD1 (5 bases). The CDR3 covers 15 residues. Deletions cut 0 bases from V and 9 bases from J, with 15 bases between. CDR1 and CDR2 from the germline V gene are LNHDA and SQIVND (reference sequence). The CDR3: CASSIDPTVLGPQHF. CDR3 sequence (DNA): TGTGCCAGTAGTATAGATCCGACAGTGCTTGGGCCCCAGCATTTT.

In its sample, this clone was seen once. This chain uses TRBV5-1 with TRBJ2-5; TRBD2 agrees at 13 bases. The CDR3 length is 20 residues. V trimming: 4 bases; J trimming: 2 bases; junction bases outside the gene matches: 17. Germline CDR1 reads SGHRS; CDR2 reads YFSETQ. In nucleotides, the CDR3 is TGCGCCAGCAGCCGAATCTCCCCCGGGACTAGCGGGGTCCTTCAAGAGACCCAGTACTTC. It encodes CASSRISPGTSGVLQETQYF.

The table lists this clone with a few counts. The genes are TRBV5-1 and TRBJ2-5; no definite D call. Germline V gene data show CDR1 as SGHRS and CDR2 as YFSETQ. This CDR3 contains 14 residues. V was trimmed by 4 bases and J by 0 bases, leaving 10 bases between them. The DNA for the CDR3 is TGCGCCAGCAGCCCCGGCACTTACCAAGAGACCCAGTACTTC. It yields the protein CASSPGTYQETQYF.

The chain carries TRBV6-6 and TRBJ2-3, with 7 bases identical to TRBD2. The germline V gene encodes CDR1 MNHNY and CDR2 SVGAGI (reference sequence). The CDR3 sequence is 14 residues long. The V and J ends lost 6 bases and 1 base, in that order; junction bases with no gene match: 4. Written as DNA, the CDR3 is TGTGCCAGCAGAGGAAGCGGGGGCACAGATACGCAGTATTTT. It codes for CASRGSGGTDTQYF.

V and J are TRBV5-6 and TRBJ1-4; D unresolved. Germline values: CDR1 SGHDT, CDR2 YYEEEE. The V and J ends lost 0 bases and 0 bases respectively, with 3 bases between them. The CDR3 totals 14 residues. CDR3 nucleotides: TGTGCCAGCAGCTTGGCTGCAACTAATGAAAAACTGTTTTTT. It yields the protein CASSLAATNEKLFF.

The chain joins TRBV27 to TRBJ2-7, with a possible D match to TRBD2 (6 bases). Germline V CDR1 and CDR2: MNHEY, SMNVEV (reference sequence). The CDR3 spans 14 residues. Trimming pared 5 bases from V and 3 bases from J, leaving 14 bases between. The CDR3 protein is CASSSGLALYEQYF. The CDR3 coding sequence is TGTGCCAGCAGTAGTGGGCTAGCGCTCTACGAGCAGTACTTC.

This clone was detected only a few times. This rearrangement joins TRBV5-1 to TRBJ1-4; no clear D. Germline-derived CDR1 and CDR2 are SGHRS and YFSETQ. The CDR3 extends over 11 amino acids. The germline V and J ends were trimmed by 7 bases and 7 bases, with 8 bases remaining between them. The CDR3 bases are TGCGCCAGCTCGTTCGGTGAAAAACTGTTTTTT. Protein sequence: CASSFGEKLFF.

The V call is TRBV5-1, the J call TRBJ2-7; 8 bases are a match to TRBD1. Germline V lookup: CDR1 SGHRS, CDR2 YFSETQ. The trim removed 4 bases at V and 9 bases at J, leaving 9 bases unmatched. This CDR3 spans 13 amino acids. The CDR3: CASSAMTGDGQYF. The DNA for the CDR3 is TGCGCCAGCAGCGCGATGACAGGGGATGGGCAGTACTTC.

The sample holds one count of this clone. The J gene is TRBJ2-7, the V gene TRBV20-1; D is unresolved. This CDR3 comprises 11 residues. Deletions cut 3 bases from V and 1 base from J, with 4 bases between. The germline V gene has CDR1 DFQATT and CDR2 SNEGSKA (reference sequence). In DNA, the CDR3 is TGCAGTGCTAGGTGGTCCTACGAGCAGTACTTC. Translated, it gives CSARWSYEQYF.

The rearrangement joins TRBV20-1 to TRBJ2-3; the D is unclear. Germline assignment: CDR1 DFQATT and CDR2 SNEGSKA (reference sequence). This CDR3 has 11 amino acids. Trimming shortened V by 6 bases and J by 6 bases, and 10 bases separated the two germline ends. CDR3 sequence reads: CSAQTEDTQYF. CDR3 coding DNA: TGCAGTGCCCAAACCGAGGATACGCAGTATTTT.

The rearrangement uses TRBV29-1 and TRBJ1-1; TRBD1 matches 8 bases. Germline CDR1 and CDR2: SQVTM and ANQGSEA. J gave up 4 bases and V 4 bases, and 8 bases lay outside the gene matches. CDR3 size: 14 residues. The CDR3 DNA reads as TGCAGCGTTGCCGGGGGTACAGGGGGCACTGAAGCTTTCTTT. Translated: CSVAGGTGGTEAFF.

V usage is TRBV7-3 and J usage is TRBJ2-2, with D possibly TRBD2 on 6 matching bases. Per the germline V gene, CDR1 is SGHTA and CDR2 is FQGTGA. The CDR3 has 14 amino acids. V gave up 5 bases and J gave up 3 bases, with 10 bases separating them. The CDR3, as DNA: TGTGCCAGCAGCCCCGGGACTGACACCGGGGAGCTGTTTTTT. Translated, it gives CASSPGTDTGELFF.

The chain is built from TRBV7-2 and TRBJ2-7; 8 nucleotides match TRBD2. The CDR3 is 15 residues long. After removal of 3 bases from V and 0 bases from J, the junction contained 4 bases not matched to a gene. In germline, CDR1 is SGHTA, CDR2 FQGNSA. CDR3 DNA sequence: TGTGCCAGCAGCTTCATTAGCGGGGCCTCCTACGAGCAGTACTTC. Amino acids: CASSFISGASYEQYF.

The V gene is TRBV7-9, the J gene TRBJ2-3; no firm D call. The V end was cut by 5 bases, the J end by 4 bases, with 4 bases between. This CDR3 has 11 amino acids. The germline CDR1 and CDR2 sequences are SEHNR and FQNEAQ (reference sequence). CDR3 loop: CASSTSDTQYF. CDR3 DNA: TGTGCCAGCAGCACTTCAGATACGCAGTATTTT.

CDR3: CASRFGTGGGQPQHF. The DNA of the CDR3 is TGTGCCAGTAGGTTCGGGACAGGGGGCGGGCAGCCCCAGCATTTT. The chain carries TRBV19 and TRBJ1-5; 12 nucleotides align to TRBD1. Losses at the gene ends were 6 bases for V and 7 bases for J; bases not matched to a gene: 7. The CDR3 has 15 amino acids. Germline assignment: CDR1 LNHDA and CDR2 SQIVND (reference sequence).

V and J are TRBV9 and TRBJ2-1, with 16 nucleotides matching TRBD2. V gave up 0 bases and J gave up 5 bases; unmatched junction bases: 5. The CDR3 sequence is 18 residues long. Germline CDR1 reads SGDLS; CDR2 reads YYNGEE. CDR3 DNA sequence: TGTGCCAGCAGCGTAGCTGGGACTAGCGGGGGGGCCGACAATGAGCAGTTCTTC. This translates into CASSVAGTSGGADNEQFF.

A note on this clone: Different DNA sequences within this sample yield the same CDR3. This rearrangement joins TRBV9 to TRBJ2-3, with no clear D. The V gene lost 4 bases and the J gene lost 1 base, with 7 bases spanning the gap. The germline V gene encodes CDR1 SGDLS and CDR2 YYNGEE. The CDR3 length is 13 residues. CDR3 sequence: CASSLTGTDTQYF. In nucleotides, the CDR3 is TGTGCCAGCAGCCTCACGGGCACAGATACGCAGTATTTT.

CDR3 coding DNA: TGCAGCGTTGAGTCCCATGGAAAAAATGGCTACACCTTC. Protein: CSVESHGKNGYTF. The rearrangement links TRBV29-1 to TRBJ1-2; D unresolved. Germline CDR1 is SQVTM and CDR2 is ANQGSEA. This CDR3 region has 13 residues. Trimming removed 3 bases at V and 6 bases at J, with 14 bases between.

The genes are TRBV13 and TRBJ2-5; 11 nucleotides match TRBD1. From germline, CDR1 is PRHDT and CDR2 FYEKMQ (reference sequence). V lost 6 bases, J lost 2 bases, and 5 bases stayed unmatched. The CDR3 spans 15 residues. DNA of the CDR3: TGTGCCAGCAGATGGACAGGGGGCGGGCAAGAGACCCAGTACTTC. Amino acid sequence: CASRWTGGGQETQYF. The whole variable domain, filled in from reference TRBV13 and TRBJ2-5, reads AAGVIQSPRHLIKEKRETATLKCYPIPRHDTVYWYQQGPGQDPQFLISFYEKMQSDKGSIPDRFSAQQFSDYHSELNMSSLELGDSALYFCASRWTGGGQETQYFGPGTRLLVL.

Written as DNA, the CDR3 is TGTGCCAGCAGTTACTCCGCCGGGGAAGGCTACGAGCAGTACTTC. Translating gives CASSYSAGEGYEQYF. The V and J genes are TRBV6-6 and TRBJ2-7; a possible D gene is TRBD2 (5 bases). The germline gives CDR1 MNHNY, CDR2 SVGAGI (reference sequence). This CDR3 is 15 amino acids long. The ends were cut back, 0 bases at V and 3 bases at J, with 12 bases in the middle.

This sequence joins TRBV6-5 and TRBJ2-1; D call uncertain. This CDR3 region has 14 residues. CDR1 is MNHEY, CDR2 SVGAGI, per germline. The V end lost 6 bases, the J end lost 4 bases, and 13 bases lay between the germline ends. CDR3 nucleotide sequence: TGTGCCAGCAGCCCCGCGTCGGGTTACAATGAGCAGTTCTTC. As protein: CASSPASGYNEQFF.

This clone was seen a single time. The chain combines TRBV4-1 with TRBJ2-5, with D unresolved. Germline CDR1 and CDR2: MGHRA and YSYEKL. The CDR3 is 14 amino acids. The ends were cut back, 1 base at V and 1 base at J, with 7 bases in the middle. The CDR3 DNA is TGCGCCAGCAGCCAAGTGACAATCCAAGAGACCCAGTACTTC. The encoded protein is CASSQVTIQETQYF.